Below, 18 T cell receptor beta chains from the same sample are listed, as sequenced in a study of shared clonotypes between healthy human individuals. Sequencing used immunoSEQ multiplex PCR; TCRdb keeps in-frame clones, though not all of them. The sample has roughly 810,000 clones, 90% to 97% seen once. As defined, naive CD8 cells were CD45RO-negative and positively selected for CCR7, with terminally differentiated effector memory CD45RA+ cells excluded. Sequenced: naive CD8+ T cells sorted from blood. These receptors all stem from a man in his thirties or forties in good health.

The rearrangement links TRBV27 to TRBJ2-7; possibly TRBD1 for D (6 bases). Germline CDR1 reads MNHEY; CDR2 reads SMNVEV (reference sequence). Trimming took 2 bases from V and 0 from J, leaving 11 bases between them. This CDR3 is built from 15 residues. The CDR3 bases are TGTGCCAGCAGTTTAAGGGGGAGTCCCTCCTACGAGCAGTACTTC. It yields the protein CASSLRGSPSYEQYF.

This sequence joins TRBV7-8 and TRBJ2-7; tentatively, D is TRBD2 (5 bases). The germline V and J ends were trimmed by 5 bases and 2 bases, with 7 bases remaining between them. CDR1 is SGHVS, CDR2 FQNEAQ, per germline. This CDR3 has 12 residues. Written as DNA, the CDR3 is TGTGCCAGCAGCGTGACTACCTACGAGCAGTACTTC. Residues: CASSVTTYEQYF.

The chain recombines TRBV27 with TRBJ2-1; D tentatively fits TRBD1 or TRBD2 (5 bases each). The CDR3 spans 16 residues. V lost 3 bases to trimming and J lost 8 bases, with 20 bases between them. CDR1 and CDR2 from the germline V gene are MNHEY and SMNVEV (reference sequence). In DNA form, the CDR3 reads TGTGCCAGCAGTTTTTTCCTCGGGGCGGCGGAGGATGAGCAGTTCTTC. It is translated as CASSFFLGAAEDEQFF.

The chain couples TRBV5-6 to TRBJ2-5, with 8 bases fitting TRBD1. Germline lookup yields CDR1 SGHDT and CDR2 YYEEEE. V shed 4 bases and J 1 base; nucleotides not matched to a gene: 3. The CDR3 contains 14 residues. The CDR3 DNA follows: TGTGCCAGCAGCAACGGACAGGGCCAAGAGACCCAGTACTTC. Its protein product is CASSNGQGQETQYF.

The V gene is TRBV9, the J gene TRBJ2-7; tentatively, D is TRBD2 (5 bases). V was clipped by 0 bases and J by 7 bases, with 11 bases between them. Germline-derived CDR1 and CDR2 are SGDLS and YYNGEE. The CDR3 length is 13 residues. The CDR3 is CASSVEAGVEQYF. As DNA, the CDR3 is TGTGCCAGCAGCGTAGAGGCCGGGGTGGAGCAGTACTTC.

The rearrangement links TRBV28 to TRBJ2-7, with unresolved D. Trimming left V 8 bases short and J 2 bases short, with 4 bases between. Germline CDR1 is MDHEN and CDR2 is SYDVKM. This CDR3 is built from 10 residues. The CDR3: CASGPYEQYF. The CDR3 DNA reads TGTGCCAGCGGGCCCTACGAGCAGTACTTC.

The chain carries TRBV10-2 and TRBJ1-5; maybe TRBD1 (5 bases). The V end was cut by 1 base, the J end by 2 bases, with 6 bases between. CDR1 and CDR2 (germline): WSHSY, SAAADI. CDR3 length: 14 amino acids. The CDR3 reads CASSEWGGNQPQHF. The CDR3 bases are TGCGCCAGCAGTGAGTGGGGCGGCAATCAGCCCCAGCATTTT.

The chain carries TRBV7-9 and TRBJ2-7, with no clear D. Germline CDR1 reads SEHNR; CDR2 reads FQNEAQ (reference sequence). CDR3 length: 14 amino acids. Between the trimmed V and J ends, which lost 1 base and 2 bases, there was a span of 9 bases. The CDR3 spells CASSLVESTYEQYF. The CDR3 coding sequence is TGTGCCAGCAGCTTAGTCGAAAGTACCTACGAGCAGTACTTC.

This clone was detected only once. This chain joins TRBV2 and TRBJ2-1, with a tentative D call TRBD1 (6 bases). V was pared by 5 bases and J by 3 bases, with 8 bases between. Germline CDR1 is SNHLY and CDR2 is FYNNEI. The CDR3 sequence is 13 residues long. The CDR3 here is CASSSDSYNEQFF. The DNA of the CDR3 is TGTGCCAGCAGTTCGGACAGCTACAATGAGCAGTTCTTC.

The rearrangement links TRBV7-9 to TRBJ2-3; a weak D match, TRBD2 (6 bases). The CDR3 sequence is 16 residues long. Germline lookup yields CDR1 SEHNR and CDR2 FQNEAQ (reference sequence). V was trimmed by 3 bases and J by 0 bases, leaving 13 bases between them. CDR3 sequence: CASSFLRDWSTDTQYF. The CDR3 DNA follows: TGTGCCAGCAGCTTTCTCCGGGACTGGAGCACAGATACGCAGTATTTT. Looking up the rest from reference TRBV7-9 and TRBJ2-3 gives the full variable domain: DTGVSQNPRHKITKRGQNVTFRCDPISEHNRLYWYRQTLGQGPEFLTYFQNEAQLEKSRLLSDRFSAERPKGSFSTLEIQRTEQGDSAMYLCASSFLRDWSTDTQYFGPGTRLTVL.

The V gene is TRBV7-9, the J gene TRBJ1-4, with D tentatively TRBD1 (5 bases). Trimming left V 1 base short and J 3 bases short, with 15 bases between. In germline, CDR1 is SEHNR, CDR2 FQNEAQ (reference sequence). The CDR3 is made up of 17 amino acids. The CDR3 reads CASSLVGQGWANEKLFF. The CDR3, as DNA: TGTGCCAGCAGCTTAGTTGGCCAGGGATGGGCTAATGAAAAACTGTTTTTT. The variable domain in full, completed from reference TRBV7-9 and TRBJ1-4, reads DTGVSQNPRHKITKRGQNVTFRCDPISEHNRLYWYRQTLGQGPEFLTYFQNEAQLEKSRLLSDRFSAERPKGSFSTLEIQRTEQGDSAMYLCASSLVGQGWANEKLFFGSGTQLSVL.

This clone was picked up one time. J is TRBJ2-2 and V is TRBV6-4; D gene uncertain. Germline-derived CDR1 and CDR2 are MRHNA and SNTAGT. The CDR3 covers 14 residues. V dropped 3 bases and J dropped 2 bases, with 7 bases sitting between them. The DNA for the CDR3 is TGTGCCAGCAGTGAGGGGTTAAACACCGGGGAGCTGTTTTTT. Translated: CASSEGLNTGELFF.

The genes are TRBV7-9 and TRBJ2-1; TRBD2 might be the D (5 bases). Germline lookup yields CDR1 SEHNR and CDR2 FQNEAQ (reference sequence). Trimming cost V 5 bases and J 9 bases, with 20 bases left between them. CDR3 length: 15 amino acids. The CDR3 DNA follows: TGTGCCAGCAGCCAAGAGGGCGGAGTTAACATTGAGCAGTTCTTC. Protein sequence: CASSQEGGVNIEQFF.

The chain carries TRBV2 and TRBJ2-7; D is possibly TRBD2 (6 bases). V lost 0 bases, J lost 5 bases, and 17 bases lay in between. Looked up from germline, CDR1 is SNHLY and CDR2 is FYNNEI. The CDR3 is 16 amino acids. The CDR3 sequence is CASSEAGVLARHEQYF. The CDR3 DNA reads TGTGCCAGCAGTGAAGCGGGGGTACTAGCTCGCCACGAGCAGTACTTC.

J is TRBJ1-4 and V is TRBV6-1, with D uncertain. Germline V CDR1 and CDR2: MNHNS, SASEGT. This CDR3 comprises 15 residues. V gave up 3 bases and J gave up 7 bases, with 15 bases separating them. The CDR3, as DNA: TGTGCCAGCAGTGACCCTACCCGGATGGGTGAAAAACTGTTTTTT. Protein: CASSDPTRMGEKLFF.

V usage is TRBV5-6 and J usage is TRBJ2-1; 7 bases align to TRBD1. CDR1 is SGHDT, CDR2 YYEEEE, per germline. Trimming cost V 6 bases and J 8 bases; bases outside gene matches: 14. The CDR3 is made up of 15 amino acids. CDR3 in amino acids: CASIEGQGVRYEQFF. The CDR3 bases are TGTGCCAGCATCGAGGGTCAGGGGGTTCGCTATGAGCAGTTCTTC. The variable domain in full, with the rest retrieved from reference TRBV5-6 and TRBJ2-1, is DAGVTQSPTHLIKTRGQQVTLRCSPKSGHDTVSWYQQALGQGPQFIFQYYEEEERQRGNFPDRFSGHQFPNYSSELNVNALLLGDSALYLCASIEGQGVRYEQFFGPGTRLTVL.

This clone has just one count. The rearrangement links TRBV28 to TRBJ2-7; no reliable D call. The V gene's germline CDR1 is MDHEN and CDR2 SYDVKM. The CDR3 loop spans 15 amino acids. V was shortened by 2 bases and J by 2 bases, with 13 bases between the two germline ends. CDR3 sequence: CASSLTPQATYEQYF. The CDR3 DNA sequence: TGTGCCAGCAGTTTAACCCCCCAAGCCACCTACGAGCAGTACTTC.

The chain links TRBV29-1 to TRBJ1-3, with D uncertain. V shed 7 bases and J shed 0 bases, with 10 bases lying between them. Germline CDR1 and CDR2: SQVTM and ANQGSEA. The CDR3 has 13 residues. CDR3 nucleotides: TGCAGCGGGAGACGGAGCTCTGGAAACACCATATATTTT. This codes for CSGRRSSGNTIYF.